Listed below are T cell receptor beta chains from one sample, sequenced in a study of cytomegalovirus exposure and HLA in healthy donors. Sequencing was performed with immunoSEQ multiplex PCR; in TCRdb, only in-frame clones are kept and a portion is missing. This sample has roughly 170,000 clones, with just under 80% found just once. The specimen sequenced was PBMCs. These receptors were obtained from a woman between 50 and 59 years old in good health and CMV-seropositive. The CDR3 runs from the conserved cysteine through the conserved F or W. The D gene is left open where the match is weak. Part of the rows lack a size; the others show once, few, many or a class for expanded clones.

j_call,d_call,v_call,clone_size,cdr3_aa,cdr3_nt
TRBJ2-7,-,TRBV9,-,CASSSLPDSSSYEQYF,TGTGCCAGCAGCTCCCTCCCGGACAGCAGCTCCTACGAGCAGTACTTC
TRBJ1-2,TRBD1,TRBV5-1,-,CASSFAQGQLGESYTF,TGCGCCAGCAGCTTTGCACAGGGGCAGTTGGGTGAGAGCTACACCTTC
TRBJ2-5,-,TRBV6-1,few,CASSETTLGTQYF,TGTGCCAGCAGTGAAACTACTCTCGGGACCCAGTACTTC
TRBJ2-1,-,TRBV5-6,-,CASSFGVSSYNEQFF,TGTGCCAGCAGCTTCGGGGTAAGCTCCTACAATGAGCAGTTCTTC
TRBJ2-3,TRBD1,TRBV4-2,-,CASSQGLTGPDTQYF,TGTGCCAGCAGCCAAGGGTTGACAGGGCCAGATACGCAGTATTTT
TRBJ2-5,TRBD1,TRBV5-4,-,CASSLAGTGAAGETQYF,TGTGCCAGCAGCTTGGCCGGGACAGGGGCTGCGGGAGAGACCCAGTACTTC
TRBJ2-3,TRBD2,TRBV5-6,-,CASSLLGEGSTDTQYF,TGTGCCAGCAGCTTGTTAGGGGAGGGGAGCACAGATACGCAGTATTTT
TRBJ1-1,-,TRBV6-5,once,CASSYSTGNTEAFF,TGTGCCAGCAGTTACTCAACAGGGAACACTGAAGCTTTCTTT
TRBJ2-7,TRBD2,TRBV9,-,CASSVRTSGGEQYF,TGTGCCAGCAGCGTAAGGACTAGCGGGGGTGAGCAGTACTTC
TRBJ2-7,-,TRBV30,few,CAWSRRSRFTYEQYF,TGTGCCTGGAGTCGGCGGTCCCGTTTCACCTACGAGCAGTACTTC
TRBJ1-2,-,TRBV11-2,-,CASSFPGLGRGYTF,TGTGCCAGCAGCTTCCCCGGGTTGGGGCGCGGCTACACCTTC
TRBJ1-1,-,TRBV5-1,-,CASSLGTQGFTEAFF,TGCGCCAGCAGCTTGGGGACCCAGGGATTCACTGAAGCTTTCTTT
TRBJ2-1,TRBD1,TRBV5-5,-,CASSLTGQDNYNEQFF,TGTGCCAGCAGCTTGACGGGACAGGATAACTACAATGAGCAGTTCTTC
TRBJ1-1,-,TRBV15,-,CATSSGFTEAFF,TGTGCCACCAGTTCAGGATTCACTGAAGCTTTCTTT
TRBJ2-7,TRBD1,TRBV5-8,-,CASSLGTGYSFDEQYF,TGTGCCAGCAGCTTGGGGACAGGCTACTCCTTTGACGAGCAGTACTTC
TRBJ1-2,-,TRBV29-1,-,CSVEAGTYGYTF,TGCAGCGTTGAGGCAGGAACTTATGGCTACACCTTC
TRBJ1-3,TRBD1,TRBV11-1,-,CASSLTGERGGNTIYF,TGTGCCAGCAGCCTTACAGGGGAACGCGGAGGAAACACCATATATTTT
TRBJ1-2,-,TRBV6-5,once,CASSPDYGAYTF,TGTGCCAGCAGTCCAGACTACGGAGCCTACACCTTC
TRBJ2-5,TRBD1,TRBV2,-,CASTPGQGFGTQYF,TGTGCCAGCACTCCGGGACAGGGTTTTGGGACCCAGTACTTC
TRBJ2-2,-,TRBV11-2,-,CASSLAAGELFF,TGTGCCAGCAGCTTAGCTGCGGGGGAGCTGTTTTTT
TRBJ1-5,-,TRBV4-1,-,CASSQAGGEQPQHF,TGCGCCAGCAGCCAAGCGGGGGGTGAGCAGCCCCAGCATTTT
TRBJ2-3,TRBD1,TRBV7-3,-,CASSFRTGTKYF,TGTGCCAGCAGCTTCCGGACAGGGACGAAGTATTTT
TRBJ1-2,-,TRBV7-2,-,CASSPGGVANYGYTF,TGTGCCAGCAGCCCCGGCGGGGTGGCTAACTATGGCTACACCTTC
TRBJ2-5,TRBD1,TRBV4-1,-,CASSQDLGQGVPETQYF,TGCGCCAGCAGCCAAGATCTGGGACAGGGTGTCCCAGAGACCCAGTACTTC
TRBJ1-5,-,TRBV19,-,CASKRVRGGSQPQHF,TGTGCCAGTAAGAGAGTCAGAGGAGGTTCTCAGCCCCAGCATTTT
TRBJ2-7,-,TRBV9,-,CASSLTSSGEQYF,TGTGCCAGCAGCTTGACTAGTTCGGGCGAGCAGTACTTC
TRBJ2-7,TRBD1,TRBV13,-,CASSLLGTGGYEQYF,TGTGCCAGCAGCCTTCTAGGGACAGGGGGCTACGAGCAGTACTTC
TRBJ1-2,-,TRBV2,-,CASRDSANYGYTF,TGTGCCAGCAGGGACAGTGCTAACTATGGCTACACCTTC
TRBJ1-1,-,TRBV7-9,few,CASSLSGNTEAFF,TGTGCCAGCAGCTTATCAGGGAACACTGAAGCTTTCTTT
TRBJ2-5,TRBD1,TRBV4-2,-,CASSFRDRGRETQYF,TGTGCCAGCAGCTTTCGGGACAGGGGGCGAGAGACCCAGTACTTC
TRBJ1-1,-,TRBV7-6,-,CASSLGMGEGGTEAFF,TGTGCCAGCAGCTTAGGTATGGGGGAGGGAGGAACTGAAGCTTTCTTT
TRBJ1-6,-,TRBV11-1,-,CASSPRGGSSYNSPLHF,TGTGCCAGCAGCCCCCGCGGGGGGAGCTCCTATAATTCACCCCTCCACTTT
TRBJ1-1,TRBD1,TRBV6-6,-,CASSAKTGGVTEAFF,TGTGCCAGCAGTGCAAAGACAGGGGGGGTCACTGAAGCTTTCTTT
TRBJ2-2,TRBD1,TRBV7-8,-,CASSFDRGWDTGELFF,TGTGCCAGCAGCTTCGACAGGGGGTGGGACACCGGGGAGCTGTTTTTT
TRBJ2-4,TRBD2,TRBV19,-,CASSSSSGGLFQYF,TGTGCCAGTAGTTCTTCTAGCGGGGGTCTGTTTCAGTACTTC
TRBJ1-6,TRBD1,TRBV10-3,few,CATTGTGNSPLHF,TGTGCCACCACCGGGACAGGGAATTCACCCCTCCACTTT
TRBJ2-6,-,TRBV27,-,CASSTPTGANVLTF,TGTGCCAGCAGTACTCCGACTGGGGCCAACGTCCTGACTTTC
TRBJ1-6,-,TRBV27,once,CASSLGANSPLHF,TGTGCCAGCAGTTTGGGGGCTAATTCACCCCTCCACTTT